The 13 T cell receptor beta chains below all came from one sample that was sequenced in a study of CD8 T cells in ankylosing spondylitis. TCRdb recomputed calls from the 5' RACE reads with MiXCR, one row per CDR3 protein. The sample yields roughly 230,000 distinct CDR3 sequences, under 12% seen once. The sample taken for sequencing was blood, either unsorted or a sorted T cell fraction (not recorded which). The source of these receptors is a male donor with ankylosing spondylitis or in good health (not recorded which).

This clonotype came up many times. This sequence joins TRBV5-1 and TRBJ1-4, with a weak D call TRBD1 (6 bases). Trimming pared 5 bases from V and 8 bases from J, leaving 19 bases between. CDR3 length: 15 amino acids. In germline, CDR1 is SGHRS, CDR2 YFSETQ. This CDR3 reads CASSRRVDSSEKLFF. CDR3 DNA: TGCGCCAGCAGTCGCCGGGTGGACAGCAGCGAAAAACTGTTTTTT.

This clonotype was seen at least ten times. The chain joins TRBV11-2 to TRBJ1-5; tentative D call: TRBD1 (5 bases). CDR3 length: 15 amino acids. V was trimmed by 5 bases and J by 4 bases, leaving 15 bases between them. CDR1 SGHAT and CDR2 FQNNGV come from the germline V gene. CDR3 residues: CASSPRRGRNQPQHF. DNA of the CDR3: TGTGCCAGCAGCCCCCGAAGGGGCCGAAATCAGCCCCAGCATTTT.

This clonotype was counted many times. The chain employs TRBV6-1 and TRBJ1-5; D call uncertain. This CDR3 contains 14 residues. V was cut by 6 bases and J by 8 bases, with 17 bases left in between. The germline gives CDR1 MNHNS, CDR2 SASEGT. The CDR3 DNA reads as TGTGCCAGCAGAGGCAGACCCGTTCAGGAGCCCCAGCATTTT. As protein: CASRGRPVQEPQHF.

This clonotype was counted at least ten times. The rearrangement links TRBV30 to TRBJ1-1, with TRBD1 as a possible D gene (6 bases). Germline CDR1 reads GTSNPN; CDR2 reads SVGIG (reference sequence). The CDR3 is 13 residues long. V lost 5 bases and J 3 bases, leaving 13 bases between the germline ends. The CDR3 reads CAWQQGRYTEAFF. The CDR3 DNA follows: TGTGCCTGGCAACAGGGAAGGTACACTGAAGCTTTCTTT.

This clonotype has more than one count but fewer than ten. The rearrangement uses TRBV7-9 and TRBJ1-1; no clear D gene. Looked up from germline, CDR1 is SEHNR and CDR2 is FQNEAQ (reference sequence). The CDR3 consists of 11 residues. V lost 7 bases to trimming and J lost 8 bases, with 11 bases between them. CDR3 protein: CASIGIWEAFF. Written as DNA, the CDR3 is TGTGCCAGCATCGGGATCTGGGAAGCTTTCTTT.

This clonotype was counted at least ten times. CDR3 sequence: CASSPGLAGGQDTQYF. CDR3 DNA sequence: TGTGCCAGCAGTCCTGGACTAGCGGGGGGGCAAGATACGCAGTATTTT. The V call is TRBV12-3 or TRBV12-4, the J call TRBJ2-3, with 15 nucleotides matching TRBD2. The CDR3 has 16 amino acids. J gave up 5 bases and V 5 bases, and 5 bases lay outside the gene matches.

Note on this clonotype: The germline gene is not matched at one end of the junction; a read error may be the cause. The V and J genes are TRBV6-1 and TRBJ2-2; 8 bases map to TRBD1. Per germline, CDR1 MNHNS and CDR2 SASEGT. The CDR3 length is 14 residues. As DNA, the CDR3 is TGTACCAGCAGCCTGACAGGGGACACCGGGGAGCTGTTTTTT. This gives the protein CTSSLTGDTGELFF.

This clonotype came up many times. The V call is TRBV6-1, the J call TRBJ2-2; 7 nucleotides match TRBD1. CDR1 and CDR2 from the germline V gene are MNHNS and SASEGT. CDR3 length equals 16 residues. V shed 8 bases and J 6 bases; nucleotides not matched to a gene: 15. In DNA, the CDR3 is TGTGCCAGCGTGGGTCAAGACAGGGTCCGAGCCGGGGAGCTGTTTTTT. Translation: CASVGQDRVRAGELFF.

In its sample, this clonotype was seen many times. The chain is built from TRBV4-1 and TRBJ2-3, with D hard to call. Germline CDR1 and CDR2: MGHRA and YSYEKL. There are 15 residues in the CDR3. With 0 bases removed from V and 5 bases from J, the gap between germline ends came to 12 bases. CDR3 DNA sequence: TGCGCCAGCAGCCAAGATACTCCAGAGAGAGATACGCAGTATTTT. Translation: CASSQDTPERDTQYF.

This clonotype turned up a few times. The rearrangement uses TRBV30 and TRBJ1-2, with a tentative D call TRBD1 (5 bases). V lost 2 bases and J lost 7, with 8 bases in between. CDR3 length equals 11 residues. Per the germline V gene, CDR1 is GTSNPN and CDR2 is SVGIG (reference sequence). The CDR3 here is CAWSKGVGYTF. The CDR3 DNA reads TGTGCCTGGAGTAAAGGGGTTGGCTACACCTTC.

Many counts were recorded for this clonotype. This chain joins TRBV4-1 and TRBJ2-7, with D perhaps matching TRBD1 or TRBD2 (7 bases each). In germline, CDR1 is MGHRA, CDR2 YSYEKL. The V gene lost 4 bases and the J gene lost 2 bases, with 18 bases spanning the gap. The CDR3 has 16 amino acids. CDR3 in amino acids: CASSRTGAGGPYEQYF. The CDR3 DNA sequence: TGCGCCAGCAGCCGAACAGGGGCCGGGGGGCCCTACGAGCAGTACTTC.

This clonotype occurred many times. J is TRBJ2-2 and V is TRBV12-3 or TRBV12-4, with 7 bases that match TRBD2. The CDR3 length is 16 residues. V trimming: 5 bases; J trimming: 1 base; junction bases outside the gene matches: 7. The CDR3, as DNA: TGTGCCAGCAGTCTCAGGCTAGCGGTGAACACCGGGGAGCTGTTTTTT. Residues: CASSLRLAVNTGELFF.

This clonotype was seen many times. This rearrangement joins TRBV4-2 to TRBJ1-2; no clear D gene. Germline CDR1 is LGHNA and CDR2 is YNFKEQ. The CDR3 spans 16 residues. V was cut by 1 base and J by 8 bases, with 20 bases left in between. In nucleotides, the CDR3 is TGTGCCAGCAGCCAAGGGGCTACGGAAGGGTATCGGGGCTACACCTTC. It codes for CASSQGATEGYRGYTF.